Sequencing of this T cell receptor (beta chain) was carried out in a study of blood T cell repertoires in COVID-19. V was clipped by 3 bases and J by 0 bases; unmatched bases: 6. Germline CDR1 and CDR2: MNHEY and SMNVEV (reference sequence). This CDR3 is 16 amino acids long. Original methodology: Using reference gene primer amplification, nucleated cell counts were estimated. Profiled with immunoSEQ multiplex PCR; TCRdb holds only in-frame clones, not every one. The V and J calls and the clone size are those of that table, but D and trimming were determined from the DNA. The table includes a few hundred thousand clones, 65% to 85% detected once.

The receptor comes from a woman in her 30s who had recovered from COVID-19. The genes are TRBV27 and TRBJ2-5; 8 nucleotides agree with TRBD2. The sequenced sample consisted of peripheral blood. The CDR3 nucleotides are TGTGCCAGCAGTTTTTCTAGCGGGTCGTACCAAGAGACCCAGTACTTC. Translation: CASSFSSGSYQETQYF.